This passage covers 32 T cell receptor beta chains from one sample sequenced in a study of CD8+CD57+ T cells in acquired aplastic anemia. CD8+CD57+ cell expansion, shown by flow cytometry, had occurred in the patients selected for sequencing. For CDR3 and TCR beta VDJ profiling, genomic DNA was the template used. From the reads, TCRdb called clonotypes with MiXCR, one entry per CDR3 protein. The sample has about 160,000 distinct CDR3 sequences, approximately 44% seen once. The source material was sorted CD4+, CD8+, or CD8+CD57+ T cells (not recorded which) from PBMCs. Source of these receptors: a human donor with aplastic anemia.

The sample holds many counts of this clonotype. This chain uses TRBV7-8 with TRBJ2-7; 11 positions match TRBD2. Germline CDR1 SGHVS, CDR2 FQNEAQ. The CDR3 spans 16 residues. Germline trimming cut 7 bases from V and 0 bases from J; bases unmatched to any gene: 8. The CDR3 nucleotides read TGTGCCAGCAATCGATCCACTAGCGGGGGCTCCTACGAGCAGTACGTC. Translation gives CASNRSTSGGSYEQYV.

On this clonotype itself: A read error may be the cause here, since a much bigger clone is one base away. This sequence joins TRBV9 and TRBJ1-3; D possibly corresponds to TRBD1 (5 bases). Trimming pared 3 bases from V and 0 bases from J, leaving 10 bases between. Per the germline V gene, CDR1 is SGDLS and CDR2 is YYNGEE. The CDR3 is made up of 15 amino acids. The CDR3 here is CASSGGVSSGNTIYF. The CDR3 region has the DNA TGTGCCAGCAGCGGGGGGGTTAGCTCTGGAAACACCATATATTTT.

This clonotype was picked up a small number of times. The rearrangement links TRBV29-1 to TRBJ1-1; D is uncertain. The V end lost 2 bases, the J end lost 4 bases, and 14 bases lay between the germline ends. CDR1 SQVTM and CDR2 ANQGSEA come from the germline V gene. The CDR3 totals 14 residues. CDR3 DNA: TGCAGCGTTGAAACATCCCCTGAGGGCACTGAAGCTTTCTTT. Its protein is CSVETSPEGTEAFF. Variable domain in full (rest from reference TRBV29-1 and TRBJ1-1): SAVISQKPSRDICQRGTSLTIQCQVDSQVTMMFWYRQQPGQSLTLIATANQGSEATYESGFVIDKFPISRPNLTFSTLTVSNMSPEDSSIYLCSVETSPEGTEAFFGQGTRLTVV.

CDR3 in amino acids: CASSFNRGSGYGYTF. CDR3 in DNA: TGTGCCAGCAGCTTTAACAGGGGAAGTGGGTATGGCTACACCTTC. The chain has TRBV7-2 and TRBJ1-2, with 7 bases lining up with TRBD1. CDR1 SGHTA and CDR2 FQGNSA come from the germline V gene. CDR3 length: 15 amino acids. V lost 3 bases to trimming and J lost 5 bases; unmatched junction nucleotides: 9.

V usage is TRBV19 and J usage is TRBJ2-7, with TRBD2 as a possible D gene (5 bases). This CDR3 has 14 residues. With 3 bases removed from V and 2 bases from J, the gap between germline ends came to 11 bases. Germline CDR1 is LNHDA and CDR2 is SQIVND (reference sequence). CDR3 sequence (DNA): TGTGCCAGTAGTATGGGCGGGTGGGCCTACGAGCAGTACTTC. Amino acid sequence: CASSMGGWAYEQYF.

The CDR3, as DNA: TGTGCCAGCTCACCGGGGACTGTCCAAGAGACCCAGTACTTC. Translation gives CASSPGTVQETQYF. The chain has TRBV18 and TRBJ2-5, with D maybe TRBD2 (6 bases). The CDR3 covers 14 residues. Trimming removed 3 bases from V and 1 base from J, with 9 bases in between. The germline gives CDR1 KGHSH, CDR2 LQKENI.

V gene TRBV2 combines with J gene TRBJ1-5, with a possible D match to TRBD1 (5 bases). CDR3 size: 15 residues. V gave up 8 bases and J gave up 0 bases, with 14 bases separating them. Germline V gene lookup returns CDR1 SNHLY and CDR2 FYNNEI. The CDR3 loop reads CASRGPTYSNQPQHF. The CDR3 DNA reads as TGTGCCAGCCGGGGCCCGACCTATAGCAATCAGCCCCAGCATTTT.

The V call is TRBV7-6, the J call TRBJ2-1; a weak D match, TRBD2 (5 bases). The CDR3 runs to 15 residues. Trimming took 5 bases from V and 0 from J, leaving 11 bases between them. Germline loops: CDR1 SGHVS, CDR2 FNYEAQ. The CDR3, as DNA: TGTGCCAGCAGCCCCTTTGGGAGCTCCTACAATGAGCAGTTCTTC. This translates into CASSPFGSSYNEQFF.

The V and J genes are TRBV11-3 and TRBJ1-2, with 9 bases fitting TRBD1. The length of the CDR3 is 13 residues. Germline V gene lookup returns CDR1 SGHNT and CDR2 YENEEA. Trimming cost V 9 bases and J 4 bases; bases outside gene matches: 6. The CDR3 DNA follows: TGTGCCAGTCCGGGACAGGGAGGCTATGGCTACACCTTC. It is translated as CASPGQGGYGYTF.

This clonotype has just a few counts. A much bigger clone sits one base away, suggesting this may be a read error. The chain recombines TRBV14 with TRBJ1-2; no firm D call. Germline V gene sequence: CDR1 SGHDN, CDR2 FVKESK. The CDR3 covers 13 residues. Deletions cut 1 base from V and 5 bases from J, with 8 bases between. CDR3 DNA sequence: TGTGCCAGCAGCCAAGTCTCGGCGTATGGCTACACCTTC. It is translated as CASSQVSAYGYTF. Together with reference TRBV14 and TRBJ1-2, the CDR3 gives the full variable domain: EAGVTQFPSHSVIEKGQTVTLRCDPISGHDNLYWYRRVMGKEIKFLLHFVKESKQDESGMPNNRFLAERTGGTYSTLKVQPAELEDSGVYFCASSQVSAYGYTFGSGTRLTVV.

This clonotype was observed at least ten times. A much larger clone differs by one base, so this may be a read error. The chain has TRBV2 and TRBJ1-1; the D gene is possibly TRBD1 (6 bases). Germline-derived CDR1 and CDR2 are SNHLY and FYNNEI. The CDR3 sequence is 15 residues long. V was clipped by 6 bases and J by 4 bases, with 18 bases between them. The CDR3 sequence: CASSPNAGASTEAFF. The CDR3 DNA follows: TGTGCCAGCAGCCCTAACGCGGGGGCGAGCACTGAAGCTTTCTTT. The whole variable domain, filled in from reference TRBV2 and TRBJ1-1, reads EPEVTQTPSHQVTQMGQEVILRCVPISNHLYFYWYRQILGQKVEFLVSFYNNEISEKSEIFDDQFSVERPDGSNFTLKIRSTKLEDSAMYFCASSPNAGASTEAFFGQGTRLTVV.

This clonotype occurred a few times. The gene calls are TRBV2 and TRBJ1-2, with D unclear. This CDR3 is built from 13 residues. Germline V gene sequence: CDR1 SNHLY, CDR2 FYNNEI. V was trimmed by 3 bases and J by 3 bases, leaving 8 bases between them. The CDR3 is CASSDEGYYGYTF. In nucleotides, the CDR3 is TGTGCCAGCAGTGATGAGGGTTACTATGGCTACACCTTC.

This clonotype occurred many times. The chain links TRBV20-1 to TRBJ1-2; unclear D gene. The CDR3 has 14 amino acids. The V gene's germline CDR1 is DFQATT and CDR2 SNEGSKA (reference sequence). V was cut by 1 base and J by 2 bases, with 11 bases left in between. The CDR3 spells CSARGAVYNYGYTF. DNA for the CDR3: TGCAGTGCTAGAGGGGCGGTCTACAACTATGGCTACACCTTC.

The rearrangement joins TRBV5-4 to TRBJ1-2; D gene unclear. V was shortened by 0 bases and J by 5 bases, with 11 bases between the two germline ends. From germline, CDR1 is SGHNT and CDR2 YYREEE (reference sequence). This CDR3 has 14 residues. The CDR3, as DNA: TGTGCCAGCAGCTTGGATGCAGAAGGGTATGGCTACACCTTC. This gives the protein CASSLDAEGYGYTF.

The chain recombines TRBV5-6 with TRBJ2-7, with 9 positions matching TRBD1. Germline V gives CDR1 SGHDT, CDR2 YYEEEE. V shed 2 bases, J shed 6 bases, and the junction held 6 bases outside the gene matches. The CDR3 length is 14 residues. CDR3 sequence reads: CASSLPGQGSEQYF. CDR3 DNA sequence: TGTGCCAGCAGCTTACCGGGACAGGGAAGCGAGCAGTACTTC. Combining the CDR3 with reference TRBV5-6 and TRBJ2-7 gives the whole variable domain DAGVTQSPTHLIKTRGQQVTLRCSPKSGHDTVSWYQQALGQGPQFIFQYYEEEERQRGNFPDRFSGHQFPNYSSELNVNALLLGDSALYLCASSLPGQGSEQYFGPGTRLTVT.

The rearrangement joins TRBV2 to TRBJ2-1, with 7 bases that match TRBD2. The germline V gene has CDR1 SNHLY and CDR2 FYNNEI. This CDR3 is built from 13 residues. J gave up 3 bases and V 7 bases, and 3 bases lay outside the gene matches. The CDR3 here is CASKTGGYNEQFF. DNA of the CDR3: TGTGCCAGCAAAACGGGAGGCTACAATGAGCAGTTCTTC.

In this sample, this clonotype turned up many times. The chain combines TRBV19 with TRBJ1-2; no clear D. Germline CDR1 is LNHDA and CDR2 is SQIVND (reference sequence). The CDR3 covers 15 residues. Trimming pared 6 bases from V and 0 bases from J, leaving 14 bases between. The CDR3 region is CASSLRGATNYGYTF. The CDR3 region has the DNA TGTGCCAGTAGCCTCCGGGGAGCGACTAACTATGGCTACACCTTC.

This clonotype has at least ten counts. This chain's CDR3 is CASSRGQGAGDNYGYTF. The CDR3 DNA is TGTGCCAGCAGCCGAGGACAGGGGGCAGGGGATAACTATGGCTACACCTTC. The chain combines TRBV4-2 with TRBJ1-2, with TRBD1 matching 11 bases. Germline values: CDR1 LGHNA, CDR2 YNFKEQ. CDR3 size: 17 residues. V lost 4 bases, J lost 1 base, and 8 bases stayed unmatched.

A single count supports this clonotype. A much larger clone differs from this one at a single base, so this may be a read error. The chain couples TRBV30 to TRBJ1-2; D might be TRBD1 (6 bases). CDR1 is GTSNPN and CDR2 is SVGIG in the germline V gene (reference sequence). This CDR3 is 14 amino acids long. The CDR3 sequence is CPWSTDRLSYGYTF. DNA for the CDR3: TGTCCCTGGAGTACCGACAGGTTGAGCTATGGCTACACCTTC. The full variable domain, rest sourced from reference TRBV30 and TRBJ1-2, is SQTIHQWPATLVQPVGSPLSLECTVEGTSNPNLYWYRQAAGRGLQLLFYSVGIGQISSEVPQNLSASRPQDRQFILSSKKLLLSDSGFYLCPWSTDRLSYGYTFGSGTRLTVV.

The sample holds many counts of this clonotype. The rearrangement uses TRBV6-5 and TRBJ1-3, with TRBD1 matching 7 bases. The germline V gene has CDR1 MNHEY and CDR2 SVGAGI. The trim removed 4 bases at V and 7 bases at J, leaving 7 bases unmatched. This CDR3 contains 14 residues. The chain's CDR3 is CASSFTGESNTIYF. The CDR3 nucleotides are TGTGCCAGCAGTTTTACAGGGGAAAGCAACACCATATATTTT.

This clonotype was seen ten or more times. The chain uses TRBV6-1 and TRBJ2-3, with a tentative D call TRBD1 (7 bases). The CDR3 runs 16 residues. The germline gives CDR1 MNHNS, CDR2 SASEGT. V lost 5 bases and J 1 base, leaving 16 bases between the germline ends. The CDR3 DNA follows: TGTGCCAGCAGTCCGGGGGACAGTTTCCGCACAGATACGCAGTATTTT. This encodes CASSPGDSFRTDTQYF.

This clonotype was found many times. The rearrangement joins TRBV7-9 to TRBJ1-2; perhaps TRBD1 as D (5 bases). V lost 4 bases to trimming and J lost 5 bases, with 11 bases between them. This CDR3 spans 13 amino acids. Germline assignment: CDR1 SEHNR and CDR2 FQNEAQ (reference sequence). DNA for the CDR3: TGTGCCAGCAGCTGGGTCACAGGTTATGGCTACACCTTC. Amino acids: CASSWVTGYGYTF.

The V and J genes are TRBV15 and TRBJ2-7; D is perhaps TRBD1 or TRBD2 (5 bases each). The CDR3 runs 12 residues. V lost 9 bases, J lost 0 bases, and 9 bases lay in between. Germline V gene lookup returns CDR1 LNHNV and CDR2 YYDKDF (reference sequence). DNA of the CDR3: TGTGCCACGGCAGGGAGCTCCTACGAGCAGTACTTC. Protein product: CATAGSSYEQYF.

This clonotype appeared many times. The CDR3 protein is CASSLERGSYEQYF. CDR3 coding DNA: TGTGCCAGCAGTTTGGAGCGGGGCTCCTACGAGCAGTACTTC. The chain is built from TRBV6-5 and TRBJ2-7; TRBD2 agrees at 7 bases. V shed 4 bases and J 0 bases; nucleotides not matched to a gene: 3. The CDR3 has 14 residues. Germline V gives CDR1 MNHEY, CDR2 SVGAGI.

This clonotype was observed a few times. The DNA of the CDR3 is TGTGCCTGGAGAATGGGGCGGAGGAATCAGCCCCAGCATTTT. Translated: CAWRMGRRNQPQHF. The gene calls are TRBV30 and TRBJ1-5; TRBD1 might be the D (5 bases). Trimming took off 3 bases at V and 4 bases at J, with 13 bases between the two ends. This CDR3 is 14 amino acids long. In germline, CDR1 is GTSNPN, CDR2 SVGIG (reference sequence).

As concerns this clonotype: A read error may explain this, as a much larger clone is one base away. The chain has TRBV19 and TRBJ2-2; the D gene is possibly TRBD1 (7 bases). CDR3 length equals 14 residues. Germline V lookup: CDR1 LNHDA, CDR2 SQIVND (reference sequence). The CDR3 sequence is CASRQGSLTGGLFF. CDR3 sequence (DNA): TGTGCCAGTCGACAGGGCTCTCTCACCGGGGGGCTGTTTTTT. Full variable domain (missing parts from reference TRBV19 and TRBJ2-2): DGGITQSPKYLFRKEGQNVTLSCEQNLNHDAMYWYRQDPGQGLRLIYYSQIVNDFQKGDIAEGYSVSREKKESFPLTVTSAQKNPTAFYLCASRQGSLTGGLFFGEGSRLTVL.

The chain carries TRBV7-9 and TRBJ2-7, with 7 bases aligning to TRBD1. The germline V gene has CDR1 SEHNR and CDR2 FQNEAQ (reference sequence). Losses at the gene ends were 4 bases for V and 9 bases for J; bases not matched to a gene: 12. This CDR3 contains 14 residues. The CDR3 is CASSSLGQSQGQYF. The DNA of the CDR3 is TGTGCCAGCAGCTCGTTGGGACAGAGCCAAGGGCAGTACTTC. Together with reference TRBV7-9 and TRBJ2-7, the CDR3 gives the full variable domain: DTGVSQNPRHKITKRGQNVTFRCDPISEHNRLYWYRQTLGQGPEFLTYFQNEAQLEKSRLLSDRFSAERPKGSFSTLEIQRTEQGDSAMYLCASSSLGQSQGQYFGPGTRLTVT.

In its sample, this clonotype was seen many times. The rearrangement links TRBV19 to TRBJ1-5; the match to TRBD1 covers 8 bases. Germline V gene sequence: CDR1 LNHDA, CDR2 SQIVND (reference sequence). V lost 7 bases to trimming and J lost 6 bases; unmatched junction nucleotides: 8. The CDR3 covers 14 residues. CDR3 region: CASIETGVGQPQHF. For the CDR3, the DNA is TGTGCCAGTATCGAGACAGGGGTGGGTCAGCCCCAGCATTTT.

V and J are TRBV2 and TRBJ1-6; 7 bases are a match to TRBD1. The trim removed 6 bases at V and 5 bases at J, leaving 7 bases unmatched. The CDR3 sequence is 15 residues long. The germline V gene has CDR1 SNHLY and CDR2 FYNNEI. In DNA form, the CDR3 reads TGTGCCAGCAGCAGTGCACAGGGGCATAATTCACCCCTCCACTTT. Protein: CASSSAQGHNSPLHF.

This clonotype was picked up many times. V gene TRBV5-6 combines with J gene TRBJ1-2, with a tentative D call TRBD1 (5 bases). V dropped 4 bases and J dropped 2 bases, with 18 bases sitting between them. The germline gives CDR1 SGHDT, CDR2 YYEEEE. The CDR3 length is 16 residues. CDR3 nucleotide sequence: TGTGCCAGCAGCCGGGGCAGGCAATCTTTCAACTATGGCTACACCTTC. It yields the protein CASSRGRQSFNYGYTF.

This clonotype was counted at least ten times. Germline and junction disagree at one end, which may indicate a read error. The V call is TRBV7-7, the J call TRBJ2-5; 9 bases are shared with TRBD1. CDR1 and CDR2 (germline): SSHAT, FNYEAQ (reference sequence). This CDR3 comprises 15 residues. The CDR3, as DNA: TGTGCTAGCAGCAAAACGGGGACAGGGAGGGAGACCCAGTACTTC. It encodes CASSKTGTGRETQYF.

A note on this clonotype: A much larger clone is a single base away; this may be a read error. The chain has TRBV19 and TRBJ2-1; 9 bases match TRBD2. Germline V gene sequence: CDR1 LNHDA, CDR2 SQIVND (reference sequence). V gave up 3 bases and J gave up 9 bases; unmatched junction bases: 15. CDR3 length: 17 residues. DNA for the CDR3: TGTGCCAGTAGTATGAGGAGCGGGGGGTCTTGTTACGGTGAGCAGTTCTTC. Residues: CASSMRSGGSCYGEQFF.